Detailed here is one TCR beta chain. CD8 cells classed as naive were CD45RO-negative and positively selected for CCR7, excluding terminally differentiated effector memory CD45RA+ cells. This sample is drawn from a study of shared clonotypes between healthy human individuals. The genomic DNA of each subset was split evenly across several immunoSEQ plates. Profiling relied on immunoSEQ multiplex PCR, and the TCRdb table lists in-frame clones only, not all of them. The table includes fewer than 850,000 clones, approximately 96% detected once. The V and J ends lost 2 bases and 4 bases respectively, with 11 bases between them. This CDR3 contains 15 residues. CDR1 and CDR2 from the germline V gene are MNHEY and SMNVEV (reference sequence).

The TCR originated in a man in his thirties or forties in good health. V gene TRBV27 combines with J gene TRBJ1-4, with D perhaps TRBD1 (6 bases). The sample taken for sequencing was naive CD8+ T cells sorted from blood. The CDR3 loop reads CASSLTRQVNEKLFF. The DNA of the CDR3 is TGTGCCAGCAGTTTAACCCGACAGGTTAATGAAAAACTGTTTTTT. The variable domain in full, with the rest retrieved from reference TRBV27 and TRBJ1-4, is EAQVTQNPRYLITVTGKKLTVTCSQNMNHEYMSWYRQDPGLGLRQIYYSMNVEVTDKGDVPEGYKVSRKEKRNFPLILESPSPNQTSLYFCASSLTRQVNEKLFFGSGTQLSVL.